This TCR beta chain was recovered during a study of cytomegalovirus exposure and HLA in healthy donors. The overall study: In a previous analysis, 117 million unique TCR beta sequences were found from 150 million to 200 million T cells. Study findings and constraints: HLA alleles were associated with 16,000 or so TCR beta sequences in a later analysis at 0.05 false discovery rate.

The CDR3 totals 15 residues. The junction had 6 bases not matched to a gene; V was cut back by 6 bases and J by 0 bases. Germline-derived CDR1 and CDR2 are MNHNY and SVGAGI (reference sequence). Remarks on this clone: What it recognizes is unknown.

The PCR was carried out with 60 Vbeta primers and 13 Jbeta primers. Here immunoSEQ multiplex PCR was the method, and the copy in TCRdb shows in-frame clones only, minus some. The sample yields some 180,000 clones, 79% seen once. The genes are TRBV6-6 and TRBJ2-3, with 7 bases fitting TRBD2. Sequenced sample: PBMCs. The sequence was collected from a woman aged 25 to 39 in good health and CMV-seropositive. The CDR3 sequence: CASRALADSTDTQYF. CDR3 DNA sequence: TGTGCCAGCAGGGCTCTAGCGGATAGCACAGATACGCAGTATTTT.